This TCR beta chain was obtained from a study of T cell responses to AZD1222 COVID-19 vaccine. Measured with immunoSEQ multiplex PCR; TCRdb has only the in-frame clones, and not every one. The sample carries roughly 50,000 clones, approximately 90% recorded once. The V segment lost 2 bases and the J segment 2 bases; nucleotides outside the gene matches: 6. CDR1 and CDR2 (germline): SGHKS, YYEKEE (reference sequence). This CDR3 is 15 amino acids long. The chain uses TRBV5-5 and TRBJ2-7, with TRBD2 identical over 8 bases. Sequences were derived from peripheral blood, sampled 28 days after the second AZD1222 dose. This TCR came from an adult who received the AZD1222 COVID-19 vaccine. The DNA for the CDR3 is TGTGCCAGCAGCTTTCGGACGGGGGGGCCCTACGAGCAGTACTTC. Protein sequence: CASSFRTGGPYEQYF.